These T cell receptor beta chains were read from a single sample in a study of blood T cell repertoires in COVID-19. Using immunoSEQ multiplex PCR, the repertoire was profiled, and TCRdb retains in-frame clones only, with some absent. The repertoire holds 81,000 or so clones, with around 92% as singletons. Sequencing was carried out using peripheral blood. Source of these receptors: a woman aged 60-75 years with active COVID-19. Both conserved end residues are part of each CDR3. The D gene is left open where the match is weak. The listing skips clone size in some rows; elsewhere it reads once, few, many or a size class.

D: .; size: .; V: TRBV5-1; J: TRBJ2-5; CDR3: CASSLTTAQETQYF; DNA: TGCGCCAGCAGCTTGACTACGGCCCAAGAGACCCAGTACTTC
D: TRBD1; size: .; V: TRBV9; J: TRBJ1-2; CDR3: CASSPGQGDGYTF; DNA: TGTGCCAGCAGCCCTGGACAGGGAGATGGCTACACCTTC
D: .; size: .; V: TRBV3-1/TRBV3-2; J: TRBJ2-2; CDR3: CASSMNAGDTGELFF; DNA: TGTGCCAGCAGCATGAACGCAGGGGACACCGGGGAGCTGTTTTTT
D: TRBD1; size: .; V: TRBV18; J: TRBJ1-6; CDR3: CASSPTGFRNSPLHF; DNA: TGTGCCAGCTCACCGACAGGGTTTCGAAATTCACCCCTCCACTTT
D: .; size: .; V: TRBV3-1/TRBV3-2; J: TRBJ1-2; CDR3: CASSQGTGGYTF; DNA: TGTGCCAGCAGCCAAGGGACGGGAGGCTACACCTTC
D: .; size: .; V: TRBV7-7; J: TRBJ2-5; CDR3: CASSRGGTQETQYF; DNA: TGTGCCAGCTCTAGGGGGGGGACCCAAGAGACCCAGTACTTC
D: TRBD2; size: .; V: TRBV7-8; J: TRBJ2-5; CDR3: CASSLVFLAGGGRETQYF; DNA: TGTGCCAGCAGCTTAGTTTTCCTAGCGGGGGGTGGTCGGGAGACCCAGTACTTC
D: TRBD2; size: .; V: TRBV9; J: TRBJ2-7; CDR3: CASSVASGSPEQYF; DNA: TGTGCCAGCAGCGTAGCTAGCGGGAGTCCCGAGCAGTACTTC
D: .; size: .; V: TRBV11-2; J: TRBJ2-2; CDR3: CASSDLLRNRAGELFF; DNA: TGTGCCAGCAGCGACCTCCTCCGGAATCGGGCCGGGGAGCTGTTTTTT
D: .; size: .; V: TRBV6-1; J: TRBJ2-1; CDR3: CASSEGVRVSYNEQFF; DNA: TGTGCCAGCAGTGAAGGGGTGCGGGTATCCTACAATGAGCAGTTCTTC
D: TRBD2; size: .; V: TRBV7-9; J: TRBJ2-2; CDR3: CASSLTSGITGELFF; DNA: TGTGCCAGCAGCTTGACTAGCGGTATCACCGGGGAGCTGTTTTTT
D: .; size: .; V: TRBV6-5; J: TRBJ1-1; CDR3: CASSLDSHTEAFF; DNA: TGTGCCAGCAGTTTGGACAGTCACACTGAAGCTTTCTTT
D: .; size: .; V: TRBV7-9; J: TRBJ2-5; CDR3: CASSLPITEETQYF; DNA: TGTGCCAGCAGCCTCCCTATCACGGAAGAGACCCAGTACTTC
D: .; size: .; V: TRBV7-3; J: TRBJ1-1; CDR3: CASSSSSSTEAFF; DNA: TGTGCCAGCAGCTCTTCCTCCAGCACTGAAGCTTTCTTT
D: .; size: .; V: TRBV7-2; J: TRBJ1-2; CDR3: CASSLVFQYGYTF; DNA: TGTGCCAGCAGCTTAGTTTTCCAGTATGGCTACACCTTC
D: TRBD1; size: few; V: TRBV4-1; J: TRBJ2-6; CDR3: CASSQGTGSPGANVLTF; DNA: TGCGCCAGCAGCCAGGGGACAGGATCCCCTGGGGCCAACGTCCTGACTTTC
D: .; size: .; V: TRBV6-2/TRBV6-3; J: TRBJ1-5; CDR3: CASSYTGMGQPQHF; DNA: TGTGCCAGCAGTTACACGGGGATGGGTCAGCCCCAGCATTTT
D: .; size: .; V: TRBV5-1; J: TRBJ2-2; CDR3: CASSLAARQASNTGELFF; DNA: TGCGCCAGCAGCTTGGCCGCAAGACAGGCGTCGAACACCGGGGAGCTGTTTTTT
D: TRBD2; size: .; V: TRBV11-2; J: TRBJ2-3; CDR3: CASSSNSGGADTQYF; DNA: TGTGCCAGCAGCTCAAATAGCGGGGGGGCAGATACGCAGTATTTT
D: TRBD1; size: .; V: TRBV3-1/TRBV3-2; J: TRBJ1-6; CDR3: CASSPTGQNSPLHF; DNA: TGTGCCAGCAGCCCGACAGGGCAGAATTCACCCCTCCACTTT
D: TRBD1; size: .; V: TRBV6-2/TRBV6-3; J: TRBJ1-2; CDR3: CASSYSPRTSGAGTGYGYTF; DNA: TGTGCCAGCAGTTACTCCCCCAGGACTAGCGGAGCCGGGACAGGCTATGGCTACACCTTC
D: TRBD2; size: .; V: TRBV6-4; J: TRBJ2-3; CDR3: CASKRLASHTDTQYF; DNA: TGTGCCAGCAAACGACTAGCGTCTCACACAGATACGCAGTATTTT
D: .; size: .; V: TRBV10-3; J: TRBJ2-3; CDR3: CAISKTEVSDTQYF; DNA: TGTGCCATCAGTAAGACAGAAGTATCAGATACGCAGTATTTT
D: .; size: .; V: TRBV6-5; J: TRBJ1-2; CDR3: CASTVNYGYTF; DNA: TGTGCCAGTACTGTAAACTATGGCTACACCTTC
D: TRBD2; size: .; V: TRBV29-1; J: TRBJ2-1; CDR3: CSVEGGRAYNEQFF; DNA: TGCAGCGTAGAGGGCGGGAGGGCCTACAATGAGCAGTTCTTC
D: TRBD2; size: once; V: TRBV25-1; J: TRBJ2-7; CDR3: CASSSTGTSGEQYF; DNA: TGTGCCAGCAGTAGCACCGGGACTAGCGGCGAGCAGTACTTC
D: TRBD2; size: .; V: TRBV3-1/TRBV3-2; J: TRBJ2-1; CDR3: CASSQAGGLGNEQFF; DNA: TGTGCCAGCAGCCAAGCGGGGGGACTAGGGAATGAGCAGTTCTTC
D: .; size: .; V: TRBV10-2; J: TRBJ1-1; CDR3: CASSVGGSTEAFF; DNA: TGCGCCAGCAGTGTTGGGGGGAGCACTGAAGCTTTCTTT
D: TRBD1; size: once; V: TRBV5-1; J: TRBJ2-5; CDR3: CASSWVGGTQETQYF; DNA: TGCGCCAGCAGCTGGGTAGGGGGCACCCAAGAGACCCAGTACTTC
D: .; size: .; V: TRBV21-1; J: TRBJ1-5; CDR3: CASSPRGGAGGVSQPQHF; DNA: TGTGCCAGCAGCCCCAGAGGCGGGGCAGGGGGCGTTAGTCAGCCCCAGCATTTT
D: .; size: .; V: TRBV6-5; J: TRBJ2-2; CDR3: CASSPWGVNTGELFF; DNA: TGTGCCAGCAGTCCCTGGGGGGTCAACACCGGGGAGCTGTTTTTT
D: TRBD2; size: .; V: TRBV18; J: TRBJ2-7; CDR3: CASATGLAGVGQYF; DNA: TGTGCCAGCGCGACCGGGCTAGCGGGCGTTGGGCAGTACTTC
D: .; size: .; V: TRBV5-1; J: TRBJ2-5; CDR3: CASSLVGSRETQYF; DNA: TGCGCCAGCAGCTTGGTGGGTAGCCGGGAGACCCAGTACTTC
D: TRBD1; size: .; V: TRBV6-5; J: TRBJ1-5; CDR3: CASSYSSRGLNQPQHF; DNA: TGTGCCAGCAGTTACTCATCCAGGGGGCTTAATCAGCCCCAGCATTTT
D: TRBD1; size: .; V: TRBV9; J: TRBJ1-4; CDR3: CASSEQGNHEKLFF; DNA: TGTGCCAGCAGCGAACAGGGGAATCATGAAAAACTGTTTTTT
D: .; size: .; V: TRBV4-1; J: TRBJ2-5; CDR3: CASSLSGEETQYF; DNA: TGCGCCAGCAGCCTTTCAGGCGAAGAGACCCAGTACTTC
D: .; size: .; V: TRBV24-1; J: TRBJ1-5; CDR3: CATGGDISNQPQHF; DNA: TGTGCCACCGGCGGGGATATTAGCAATCAGCCCCAGCATTTT
D: .; size: .; V: TRBV6-4; J: TRBJ2-3; CDR3: CASRADLSTDTQYF; DNA: TGTGCCAGCCGAGCGGACCTCAGCACAGATACGCAGTATTTT
D: .; size: .; V: TRBV6-4; J: TRBJ1-2; CDR3: CASPILIYGYTF; DNA: TGTGCCAGCCCTATCTTAATCTATGGCTACACCTTC
D: .; size: .; V: TRBV12-3/TRBV12-4; J: TRBJ2-3; CDR3: CASSKEHGTQYF; DNA: TGTGCCAGCAGTAAGGAGCACGGTACGCAGTATTTT
D: .; size: .; V: TRBV19; J: TRBJ2-6; CDR3: CASTLAGESGANVLTF; DNA: TGTGCCAGTACCCTTGCAGGGGAGTCAGGGGCCAACGTCCTGACTTTC
D: TRBD1; size: .; V: TRBV30; J: TRBJ1-4; CDR3: CAWSVQQGAMEKLFF; DNA: TGTGCCTGGAGTGTACAGCAGGGGGCGATGGAAAAACTGTTTTTT
D: TRBD1; size: few; V: TRBV6-1; J: TRBJ1-6; CDR3: CASSERGQASSYNSPLHF; DNA: TGTGCCAGCAGTGAACGAGGACAGGCGAGCTCCTATAATTCACCCCTCCACTTT
D: .; size: .; V: TRBV20-1; J: TRBJ2-4; CDR3: CSVSSLAKNIQYF; DNA: TGCAGTGTTAGTTCCTTAGCCAAAAACATTCAGTACTTC